Listed below are T cell receptor beta chains from one sample, sequenced in a study of blood T cell repertoires in COVID-19. The assay was immunoSEQ multiplex PCR, and TCRdb's table has in-frame clones only and misses some. Of 200,000 or so clones detected, 80% to 85% appear once; the ten largest clones hold 2.3%. What was sequenced was peripheral blood. These TCRs come from a woman between 55 and 75 years old with acute or convalescent COVID-19. Each CDR3 is given with its conserved first and last residue. D genes are given only for firm matches. Size tells how often a clone was seen (once, few, many) or the class of an expanded clone, and some rows leave it out.

d_gene: .
abundance: .
v_gene: TRBV5-4
j_gene: TRBJ2-2
CDR3nt: TGTGCCAGCAGCTTGCAGGGGGGCGGGGAGCTGTTTTTT
CDR3aa: CASSLQGGGELFF

d_gene: .
abundance: .
v_gene: TRBV7-2
j_gene: TRBJ1-1
CDR3nt: TGTGCCAGCAGTTGGGGGGGGAACACTGAAGCTTTCTTT
CDR3aa: CASSWGGNTEAFF

d_gene: .
abundance: .
v_gene: TRBV9
j_gene: TRBJ2-1
CDR3nt: TGTGCCAGCAGCGTAGTTTGGGGGGATGAGCAGTTCTTC
CDR3aa: CASSVVWGDEQFF

d_gene: .
abundance: .
v_gene: TRBV7-2
j_gene: TRBJ1-3
CDR3nt: TGTGCCAGCAGCTCCAACAGGGTAGCTGGAAACACCATATATTTT
CDR3aa: CASSSNRVAGNTIYF

d_gene: TRBD1
abundance: .
v_gene: TRBV5-1
j_gene: TRBJ1-2
CDR3nt: TGCGCCAGCAGCCGGGACAGAAACTATGGCTACACCTTC
CDR3aa: CASSRDRNYGYTF

d_gene: .
abundance: .
v_gene: TRBV19
j_gene: TRBJ1-1
CDR3nt: TGTGCCAGTAGTATCGATTTTGGGGGCCTGAACACTGAAGCTTTCTTT
CDR3aa: CASSIDFGGLNTEAFF

d_gene: TRBD2
abundance: .
v_gene: TRBV19
j_gene: TRBJ2-5
CDR3nt: TGTGCCAGTAGTTTGTTAGCGGGGGGACAAGAGACCCAGTACTTC
CDR3aa: CASSLLAGGQETQYF

d_gene: .
abundance: .
v_gene: TRBV29-1
j_gene: TRBJ1-2
CDR3nt: TGCAGCGTTGAAAGGCAGGATGGAAACTATGGCTACACCTTC
CDR3aa: CSVERQDGNYGYTF

d_gene: .
abundance: .
v_gene: TRBV19
j_gene: TRBJ2-3
CDR3nt: TGTGCCAGTAGGGACGGGGTCACAGATACGCAGTATTTT
CDR3aa: CASRDGVTDTQYF

d_gene: TRBD1
abundance: .
v_gene: TRBV6-1
j_gene: TRBJ2-3
CDR3nt: TGTGCCAGCAGTGAACTGGGGACAGGGGATATTTGGAGCACAGATACGCAGTATTTT
CDR3aa: CASSELGTGDIWSTDTQYF

d_gene: .
abundance: .
v_gene: TRBV30
j_gene: TRBJ2-2
CDR3nt: TGTGCCTGGAGTGTACTCGGGGAGCTGTTTTTT
CDR3aa: CAWSVLGELFF

d_gene: TRBD2
abundance: once
v_gene: TRBV6-5
j_gene: TRBJ2-1
CDR3nt: TGTGCCAGCACCCGCGGGAGGGAGCAGTTCTTC
CDR3aa: CASTRGREQFF

d_gene: .
abundance: .
v_gene: TRBV30
j_gene: TRBJ2-5
CDR3nt: TGTGCCTGGAGTCTTATGTCCGTACAAGAGACCCAGTACTTC
CDR3aa: CAWSLMSVQETQYF

d_gene: .
abundance: .
v_gene: TRBV29-1
j_gene: TRBJ2-3
CDR3nt: TGCAGCGTTGATCCGGGCACAGATACGCAGTATTTT
CDR3aa: CSVDPGTDTQYF

d_gene: TRBD2
abundance: .
v_gene: TRBV28
j_gene: TRBJ2-3
CDR3nt: TGTGCCAGCAGATTCACTAGCGGGGGTACAGATACGCAGTATTTT
CDR3aa: CASRFTSGGTDTQYF